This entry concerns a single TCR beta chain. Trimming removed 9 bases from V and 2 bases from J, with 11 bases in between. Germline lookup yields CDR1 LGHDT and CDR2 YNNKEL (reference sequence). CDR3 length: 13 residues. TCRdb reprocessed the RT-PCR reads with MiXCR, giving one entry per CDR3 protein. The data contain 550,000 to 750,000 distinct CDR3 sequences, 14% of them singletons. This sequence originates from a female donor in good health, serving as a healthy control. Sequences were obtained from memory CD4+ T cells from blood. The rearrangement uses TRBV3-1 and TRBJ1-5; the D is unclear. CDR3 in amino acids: CASAYYGNQPQHF. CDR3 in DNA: TGTGCCAGTGCTTACTACGGCAATCAGCCCCAGCATTTT. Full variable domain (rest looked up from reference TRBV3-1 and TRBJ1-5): DTAVSQTPKYLVTQMGNDKSIKCEQNLGHDTMYWYKQDSKKFLKIMFSYNNKELIINETVPNRFSPKSPDKAHLNLHINSLELGDSAVYFCASAYYGNQPQHFGDGTRLSIL.